These 6 T cell receptor beta chains came from one sample sequenced in a study of T cell responses to AZD1222 COVID-19 vaccine. The data were produced by immunoSEQ multiplex PCR, yet TCRdb's version contains in-frame clones alone and is incomplete. Of approximately 120,000 clones in the sample, about 91% were seen once. The sample consisted of peripheral blood, taken on day 0 of AZD1222 vaccination. Receptors originate from an adult in good health.

J is TRBJ1-3 and V is TRBV28, with 7 bases identical to TRBD1. The trim removed 8 bases at V and 4 bases at J, leaving 14 bases unmatched. This CDR3 contains 16 residues. CDR1 and CDR2 (germline): MDHEN, SYDVKM. The CDR3 reads CASVSGTATSGNTIYF. In DNA form, the CDR3 reads TGTGCCAGCGTTTCCGGGACAGCGACCTCGGGAAACACCATATATTTT.

V is TRBV18 and J is TRBJ1-2; maybe TRBD1 (5 bases). V lost 6 bases and J lost 4, with 18 bases in between. CDR3 length: 15 residues. Per the germline V gene, CDR1 is KGHSH and CDR2 is LQKENI. This CDR3 reads CASSPSMDTIYGYTF. Written as DNA, the CDR3 is TGTGCCAGCTCCCCTTCCATGGACACAATCTATGGCTACACCTTC. Supplemented by reference TRBV18 and TRBJ1-2, the full variable domain reads NAGVMQNPRHLVRRRGQEARLRCSPMKGHSHVYWYRQLPEEGLKFMVYLQKENIIDESGMPKERFSAEFPKEGPSILRIQQVVRGDSAAYFCASSPSMDTIYGYTFGSGTRLTVV.

The chain couples TRBV2 to TRBJ1-5; D is unresolved. The CDR3 has 16 residues. The germline V gene has CDR1 SNHLY and CDR2 FYNNEI. Trimming pared 0 bases from V and 0 bases from J, leaving 9 bases between. CDR3 loop: CASSEAEVYSNQPQHF. CDR3 sequence (DNA): TGTGCCAGCAGTGAAGCGGAAGTCTATAGCAATCAGCCCCAGCATTTT.

The V call is TRBV6-2 or TRBV6-3, the J call TRBJ1-1; 7 bases map to TRBD1. V shed 6 bases, J shed 3 bases, and the junction held 4 bases outside the gene matches. The germline gives CDR1 MNHEY, CDR2 SVGEGT. This CDR3 has 13 amino acids. The CDR3 coding sequence is TGTGCCAGCAGCCGACAGGGATACACTGAAGCTTTCTTT. Amino acid sequence: CASSRQGYTEAFF.

The CDR3 region has the DNA TGCGCCAGCAGCCCAACCGGGACAGTGAACACTGAAGCTTTCTTT. This gives the protein CASSPTGTVNTEAFF. This chain uses TRBV5-1 with TRBJ1-1; TRBD1 agrees at 7 bases. The CDR3 spans 15 residues. The germline V gene has CDR1 SGHRS and CDR2 YFSETQ. V lost 4 bases and J lost 0; bases outside the gene matches: 6.

This chain links TRBV3-1 (or the pseudogene TRBV3-2) with TRBJ1-4, with 9 bases that match TRBD1. The length of the CDR3 is 18 residues. In germline, CDR1 is LGHDT, CDR2 YNNKEL (reference sequence). With V trimmed by 1 base and J by 8 bases, 14 bases remained unmatched. In nucleotides, the CDR3 is TGTGCCAGCAGCCAAGGAGCCTGGACAGGGGTTCGCAACGAAAAACTGTTTTTT. Translating gives CASSQGAWTGVRNEKLFF.